This entry lists 9 T cell receptor beta chains sequenced from one sample in a study of T cell changes during pregnancy in multiple sclerosis. Generated by immunoSEQ multiplex PCR, the TCRdb table keeps only in-frame clones and is missing some. The data show fewer than 70,000 clones, with 89% seen just once and 2% to 3% held by the top ten. Material: peripheral blood, obtained in the first trimester of pregnancy. These TCRs come from a female donor with multiple sclerosis, enrolled in a pregnancy study.

This chain's CDR3 is CASKTGSYNSPLHF. The CDR3 DNA reads TGTGCCAGTAAGACAGGTTCCTATAATTCACCCCTCCACTTT. This chain joins TRBV19 and TRBJ1-6, with D possibly being TRBD1 (6 bases). Trimming shortened V by 7 bases and J by 1 base, and 8 bases separated the two germline ends. The CDR3 runs 14 residues. Germline CDR1 and CDR2: LNHDA and SQIVND (reference sequence).

The chain is built from TRBV19 and TRBJ2-5; 13 bases align to TRBD2. The CDR3 is 16 residues long. The germline gives CDR1 LNHDA, CDR2 SQIVND (reference sequence). The trim removed 4 bases at V and 1 base at J, leaving 3 bases unmatched. CDR3 residues: CASSRRLAGGQETQYF. In DNA, the CDR3 is TGTGCCAGTAGTAGAAGACTAGCGGGGGGCCAAGAGACCCAGTACTTC.

The gene calls are TRBV11-3 and TRBJ2-4, with D tentatively TRBD1 (5 bases). V was clipped by 1 base and J by 9 bases, with 10 bases between them. Germline CDR1 SGHNT, CDR2 YENEEA. The CDR3 has 13 amino acids. The CDR3 DNA reads TGTGCCAGCAGCTTAGGACAAGGGGCCATTCAGTACTTC. As protein: CASSLGQGAIQYF.

V usage is TRBV10-1 and J usage is TRBJ2-3, with 7 bases identical to TRBD2. Germline-derived CDR1 and CDR2 are WNHNN and SYGVQD (reference sequence). Trimming cost V 3 bases and J 4 bases; bases outside gene matches: 4. The CDR3 loop spans 14 amino acids. In DNA, the CDR3 is TGCGCCAGCAGTGAAAGCGGGATGCCAGATACGCAGTATTTT. This translates into CASSESGMPDTQYF.

The chain has TRBV19 and TRBJ2-7; perhaps TRBD1 as D (6 bases). This CDR3 spans 16 amino acids. The germline V gene encodes CDR1 LNHDA and CDR2 SQIVND (reference sequence). V shed 6 bases and J shed 2 bases, with 20 bases lying between them. CDR3 loop: CASRKGGSGTTYEQYF. CDR3 nucleotide sequence: TGTGCCAGTAGGAAAGGGGGATCGGGGACCACCTACGAGCAGTACTTC.

This chain connects TRBV7-9 to TRBJ2-7; D is possibly TRBD1 (6 bases). Trimming removed 3 bases from V and 6 bases from J, with 15 bases in between. Germline V lookup: CDR1 SEHNR, CDR2 FQNEAQ (reference sequence). The CDR3 has 14 amino acids. DNA for the CDR3: TGTGCCAGCAGCTTTAGTAGCTTAGGGGGCGAGCAGTACTTC. Its protein product is CASSFSSLGGEQYF.

The chain has TRBV6-5 and TRBJ2-6, with a tentative D call TRBD2 (7 bases). This CDR3 comprises 16 residues. V lost 0 bases, J lost 2 bases, and 8 bases lay in between. Germline CDR1 is MNHEY and CDR2 is SVGAGI. For the CDR3, the DNA is TGTGCCAGCAGTTACTCAGGGGGGGCTGGGGCCAACGTCCTGACTTTC. This encodes CASSYSGGAGANVLTF.

The chain uses TRBV7-9 and TRBJ1-1, with D tentatively TRBD1 (5 bases). V dropped 5 bases and J dropped 8 bases, with 15 bases sitting between them. CDR1 and CDR2 from the germline V gene are SEHNR and FQNEAQ (reference sequence). CDR3 size: 13 residues. The CDR3 loop is CASSAVEWTEAFF. Here the CDR3 DNA reads TGTGCCAGCAGCGCCGTTGAGTGGACAGAAGCTTTCTTT.

In nucleotides, the CDR3 is TGTGCCAGCAGTAACCCCTGGGGCAGGGGGAACGAGCAGTACTTC. Translation gives CASSNPWGRGNEQYF. The rearrangement uses TRBV6-6 and TRBJ2-7, with 7 bases lining up with TRBD1. J lost 5 bases, V lost 5 bases, and 12 bases had no gene match. The CDR3 has 15 residues. The germline CDR1 and CDR2 sequences are MNHNY and SVGAGI (reference sequence).